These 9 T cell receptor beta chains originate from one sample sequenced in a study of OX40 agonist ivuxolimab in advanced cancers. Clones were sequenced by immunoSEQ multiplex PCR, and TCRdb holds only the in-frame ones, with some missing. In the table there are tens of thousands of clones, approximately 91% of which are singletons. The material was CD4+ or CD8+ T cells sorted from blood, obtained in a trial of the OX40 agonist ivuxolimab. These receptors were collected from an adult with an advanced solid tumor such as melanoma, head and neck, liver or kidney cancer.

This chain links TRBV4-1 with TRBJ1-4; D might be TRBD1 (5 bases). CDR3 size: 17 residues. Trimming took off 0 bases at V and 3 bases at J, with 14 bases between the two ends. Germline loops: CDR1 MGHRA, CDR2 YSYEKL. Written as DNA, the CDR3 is TGCGCCAGCAGCCAAGAGGGTGGGGGTAGTGCTAATGAAAAACTGTTTTTT. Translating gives CASSQEGGGSANEKLFF.

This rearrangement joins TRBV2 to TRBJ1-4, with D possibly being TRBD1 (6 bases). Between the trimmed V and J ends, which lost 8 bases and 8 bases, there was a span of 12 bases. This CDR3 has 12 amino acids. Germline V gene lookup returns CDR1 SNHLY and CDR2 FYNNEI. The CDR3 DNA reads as TGTGCCAGCTCTCGGACAGACGAAAAACTGTTTTTT. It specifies CASSRTDEKLFF.

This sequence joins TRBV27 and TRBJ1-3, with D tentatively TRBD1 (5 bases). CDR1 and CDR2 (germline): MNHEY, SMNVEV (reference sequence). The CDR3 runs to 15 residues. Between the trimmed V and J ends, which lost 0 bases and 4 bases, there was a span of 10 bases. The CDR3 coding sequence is TGTGCCAGCAGTTTATCCGGGGGATGGGGAAACACCATATATTTT. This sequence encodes CASSLSGGWGNTIYF.

CDR3 sequence: CASSLAHRGGAGTGELFF. CDR3 bases: TGTGCCAGCAGCTTGGCCCATCGGGGGGGCGCCGGCACCGGGGAGCTGTTTTTT. This chain links TRBV5-8 with TRBJ2-2, with 8 bases lining up with TRBD2. V gave up 0 bases and J gave up 4 bases; unmatched junction bases: 11. The V gene's germline CDR1 is SGHTS and CDR2 YDEGEE. This CDR3 has 18 residues.

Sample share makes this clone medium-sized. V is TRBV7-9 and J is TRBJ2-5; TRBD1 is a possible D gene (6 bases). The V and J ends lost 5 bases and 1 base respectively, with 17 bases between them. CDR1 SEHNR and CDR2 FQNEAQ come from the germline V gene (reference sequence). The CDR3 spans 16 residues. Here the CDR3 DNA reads TGTGCCAGCAGCCCACCCACTGGGACATCCCAAGAGACCCAGTACTTC. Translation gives CASSPPTGTSQETQYF. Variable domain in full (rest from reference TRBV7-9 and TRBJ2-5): DTGVSQNPRHKITKRGQNVTFRCDPISEHNRLYWYRQTLGQGPEFLTYFQNEAQLEKSRLLSDRFSAERPKGSFSTLEIQRTEQGDSAMYLCASSPPTGTSQETQYFGPGTRLLVL.

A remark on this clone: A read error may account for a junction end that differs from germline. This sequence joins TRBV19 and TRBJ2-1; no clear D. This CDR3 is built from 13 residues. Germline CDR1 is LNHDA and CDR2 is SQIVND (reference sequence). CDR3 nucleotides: TGTGCCAGTAGTTTAGATAACGTCAATGAGCAGTTCTTC. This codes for CASSLDNVNEQFF.

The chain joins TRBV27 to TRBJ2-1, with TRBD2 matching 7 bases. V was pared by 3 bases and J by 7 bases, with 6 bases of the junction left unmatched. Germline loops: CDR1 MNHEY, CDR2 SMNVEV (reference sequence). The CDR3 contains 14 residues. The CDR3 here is CASSLGGIVNEQFF. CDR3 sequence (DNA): TGTGCCAGCAGTTTGGGGGGGATTGTTAATGAGCAGTTCTTC.

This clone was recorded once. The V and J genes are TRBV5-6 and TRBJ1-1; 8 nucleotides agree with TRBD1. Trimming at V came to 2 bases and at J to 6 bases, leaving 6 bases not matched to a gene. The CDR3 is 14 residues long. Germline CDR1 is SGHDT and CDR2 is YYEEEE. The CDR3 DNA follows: TGTGCCAGCAGCTTCCCAGGGGGCGTCTCTGAAGCTTTCTTT. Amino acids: CASSFPGGVSEAFF. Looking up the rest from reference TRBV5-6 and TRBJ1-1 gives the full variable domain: DAGVTQSPTHLIKTRGQQVTLRCSPKSGHDTVSWYQQALGQGPQFIFQYYEEEERQRGNFPDRFSGHQFPNYSSELNVNALLLGDSALYLCASSFPGGVSEAFFGQGTRLTVV.

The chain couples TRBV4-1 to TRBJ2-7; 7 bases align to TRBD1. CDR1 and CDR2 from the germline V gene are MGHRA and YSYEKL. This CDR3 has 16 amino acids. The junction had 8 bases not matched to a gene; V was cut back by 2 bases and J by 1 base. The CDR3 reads CASSQSPETGSYEQYF. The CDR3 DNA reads TGCGCCAGCAGCCAATCTCCTGAGACAGGGTCCTACGAGCAGTACTTC.